This T cell receptor beta chain derives from a study of blood T cell repertoires in COVID-19. Authors' data handling: By means of reference gene primer amplification, nucleated cell counts were estimated. Generated by immunoSEQ multiplex PCR, the TCRdb table keeps only in-frame clones and is missing some. Clone size and the V and J calls come from that table; the DNA yielded D and trimming. This sample yields some 100,000 clones, of which approximately 86% are seen a single time; approximately 2.4% belongs to the top ten. Germline V lookup: CDR1 SNHLY, CDR2 FYNNEI. Between the trimmed V and J ends, which lost 1 base and 0 bases, there was a span of 7 bases. This CDR3 spans 15 amino acids.

The specimen was PBMCs or T cells enriched from blood (not recorded which). The chain joins TRBV2 to TRBJ1-3, with a tentative D call TRBD1 (5 bases). The receptor was derived from a woman aged 50 to 65 who had recovered from COVID-19. DNA for the CDR3: TGTGCCAGCAGTGAAGAGGGGATCTCTGGAAACACCATATATTTT. Its protein product is CASSEEGISGNTIYF.